This T cell receptor beta chain was recovered during a study of blood T cell repertoires in COVID-19. Study background: Sites in the United States, Italy and Spain provided acute and convalescent COVID-19 samples.

The CDR3 is 11 amino acids. V dropped 1 base and J dropped 6 bases, with 4 bases sitting between them. The germline gives CDR1 SGHVS, CDR2 FNYEAQ. The count of this clone is one. TCRdb keeps only in-frame clones here, not all; method: immunoSEQ multiplex PCR. The data show approximately 280,000 clones, around 90% seen once. Sequencing was done on a sample of peripheral blood. This clonotype originated in a man aged 50 to 59 with acute or convalescent COVID-19. The chain couples TRBV7-6 to TRBJ2-7; D unclear. Here the CDR3 DNA reads TGTGCCAGCAGCTTAGACGGCGAGCAGTACTTC. Protein: CASSLDGEQYF. The complete variable domain, with remaining parts taken from reference TRBV7-6 and TRBJ2-7, reads GAGVSQSPRYKVTKRGQDVALRCDPISGHVSLYWYRQALGQGPEFLTYFNYEAQQDKSGLPNDRFSAERPEGSISTLTIQRTEQRDSAMYRCASSLDGEQYFGPGTRLTVT.